Listed below are T cell receptor beta chains from one sample, sequenced in a study of neurological immune-mediated disorders. TCRdb itself ran the 5' RACE reads through MiXCR, one entry per CDR3 protein. The top ten hold 6.5% to 9% of the sample, which has about 29,000 distinct CDR3 sequences, 12% seen once. The sequencing sample was made of PBMCs. The receptors shown here come from a man aged 55 to 70 in good health. The CDR3 runs from the conserved cysteine through the conserved F or W. Fields, in order: V gene, J gene, D gene, clone size, CDR3 DNA, CDR3 protein. A D gene is named only where the DNA matches it firmly. Part of the rows lack a size; the others show once, few, many or a class for expanded clones.

V: TRBV10-2; J: TRBJ1-1; D: -; size: -; DNA: TGCGCCAGCAGGGGAACGCCAAACACTCGAGCTTTCTTT; CDR3: CASRGTPNTRAFF
V: TRBV7-3; J: TRBJ2-1; D: -; size: many; DNA: TGTGCCAGCAGCCAGCAACCGGCGGGCAATGAGCAGTTCTTC; CDR3: CASSQQPAGNEQFF
V: TRBV6-2/TRBV6-3; J: TRBJ1-1; D: -; size: -; DNA: TGTGCCAGCAGTCTCGTACAGGGCTCTGAAGCTTTCTTT; CDR3: CASSLVQGSEAFF
V: TRBV10-3; J: TRBJ2-1; D: TRBD1; size: -; DNA: TGTGCCATCAGTGGTGCAGGGGGCGCATCCAATGAGCACTTCTTC; CDR3: CAISGAGGASNEHFF
V: TRBV19; J: TRBJ1-1; D: -; size: few; DNA: TGTGCCAGTAGTATATCGGCGGGTGACCTGCCTGAAGCTTTCTTT; CDR3: CASSISAGDLPEAFF
V: TRBV5-1; J: TRBJ1-1; D: TRBD1; size: -; DNA: TGCGCCAGCAGCTTGGGCGTCGGGGGACAGAGATTTACTGAAGCTTTCTTT; CDR3: CASSLGVGGQRFTEAFF
V: TRBV5-1; J: TRBJ2-1; D: TRBD1; size: many; DNA: TGCGCCAGCATGCCGGGACAGGGCGCCTACAATGAGCAGTTCTTC; CDR3: CASMPGQGAYNEQFF
V: TRBV5-1; J: TRBJ2-7; D: TRBD1; size: many; DNA: TGCGCCAGCAGCTTTACAGGGGGCGACGAGCAGTACTTC; CDR3: CASSFTGGDEQYF
V: TRBV28; J: TRBJ2-1; D: TRBD1; size: few; DNA: TGTGCCACCTGGGACAGGTACAGCTCCTACAATGAGCAGTTCTTC; CDR3: CATWDRYSSYNEQFF
V: TRBV12-3/TRBV12-4; J: TRBJ1-1; D: -; size: many; DNA: TGTGCCAGCAGTCCTACAGGAGGATTCACTGAAGCTTTCTTT; CDR3: CASSPTGGFTEAFF
V: TRBV27; J: TRBJ1-5; D: TRBD1; size: many; DNA: TGTGCCAGCAGTATAAAGAAAGGGACAGGTGGGGGTCAGCCCCAGCATTTT; CDR3: CASSIKKGTGGGQPQHF
V: TRBV19; J: TRBJ1-5; D: TRBD1; size: -; DNA: TGTGCCAGCAGGGGGCCGGGTGGCAATCAGCCCCAGCATTTT; CDR3: CASRGPGGNQPQHF
V: TRBV10-3; J: TRBJ2-2; D: -; size: many; DNA: TGTGCCATCGGCGGGGGCGGAGGCACCGGGGAGCTGTTTTTT; CDR3: CAIGGGGGTGELFF
V: TRBV7-2; J: TRBJ2-5; D: -; size: many; DNA: TGTGCCAGCAGCTTCGACCAGGGCGGCTTAGAGACCCAGTACTTC; CDR3: CASSFDQGGLETQYF
V: TRBV12-3/TRBV12-4; J: TRBJ1-1; D: -; size: many; DNA: TGTGCCAGCAGTTTAGTTTTTGGGAACACTGAAGCTTTCTTT; CDR3: CASSLVFGNTEAFF
V: TRBV6-5; J: TRBJ2-7; D: TRBD1; size: few; DNA: TGTGCCAGCAGTTACGGGACAGATCAGCGCTCCTACGAGCAGTACTTC; CDR3: CASSYGTDQRSYEQYF
V: TRBV29-1; J: TRBJ2-3; D: -; size: many; DNA: TGCAGCGTTGGGTGGGAGTTCGCAGATACGCAGTATTTT; CDR3: CSVGWEFADTQYF
V: TRBV5-6; J: TRBJ1-4; D: -; size: many; DNA: TGTGCCAGCAGCTTTGGTGAAAAACTGTTTTTT; CDR3: CASSFGEKLFF
V: TRBV15; J: TRBJ2-6; D: -; size: many; DNA: TGTGCCACCAGCAGAGGTCAGCCTAATTCTGGGGCCAACGTCCTGACTTTC; CDR3: CATSRGQPNSGANVLTF
V: TRBV28; J: TRBJ2-3; D: -; size: many; DNA: TGTGCCAGCAGGTGGATTAGCGTAAGCACAGATACGCAGTATTTT; CDR3: CASRWISVSTDTQYF
V: TRBV9; J: TRBJ2-1; D: TRBD1; size: many; DNA: TGTGCCAGCAGCGAGAGAACAGGGGTGGGCAATGAGCAGTTCTTC; CDR3: CASSERTGVGNEQFF
V: TRBV7-2; J: TRBJ1-1; D: -; size: many; DNA: TGTGCCAGCAGCGCCGGGACGTCTAAAGGAGCTTTCTTT; CDR3: CASSAGTSKGAFF
V: TRBV10-3; J: TRBJ2-2; D: -; size: many; DNA: TGTGCCATCAGTGGCAGGGAGTCCGGGGAGCTGTTTTTT; CDR3: CAISGRESGELFF
V: TRBV10-1; J: TRBJ2-1; D: -; size: medium-sized; DNA: TGCGCCAGCAGTGAGCCGGGACGGTACAATGAGCAGTTCTTC; CDR3: CASSEPGRYNEQFF
V: TRBV7-2; J: TRBJ1-2; D: -; size: many; DNA: TGTGCCAGCAGCCTAGGGTCCAGCGGTCGGGGCTACACCTTC; CDR3: CASSLGSSGRGYTF
V: TRBV7-8; J: TRBJ1-1; D: TRBD1; size: many; DNA: TGTGCCAGCAGCGAAATGACAGGGGGATTTGGTACTGAAGCTTTCTTT; CDR3: CASSEMTGGFGTEAFF
V: TRBV5-1; J: TRBJ1-5; D: TRBD1; size: many; DNA: TGCGCCAGCAGCTTGGGGGGGACAGGGAGCAATCAGCCCCAGCATTTT; CDR3: CASSLGGTGSNQPQHF
V: TRBV20-1; J: TRBJ2-7; D: TRBD2; size: many; DNA: TGCAGTGCTAGTCATGCGGGAGTCGAGGACGAGCAGTACTTC; CDR3: CSASHAGVEDEQYF
V: TRBV7-9; J: TRBJ2-5; D: -; size: -; DNA: TGTGCCAGCAGCAATACTTTGGGCGGGGAGACCCAGTACTTC; CDR3: CASSNTLGGETQYF
V: TRBV2; J: TRBJ2-3; D: TRBD1; size: medium-sized; DNA: TGTGCCAGCGCGGGACAGGGGGCGAGAGATACGCAGTATTTT; CDR3: CASAGQGARDTQYF
V: TRBV11-2; J: TRBJ2-2; D: -; size: many; DNA: TGTGCCAGCAGCTTAGGGGGACATTCGAACACCGGGGAGCTGTTTTTT; CDR3: CASSLGGHSNTGELFF
V: TRBV5-6; J: TRBJ1-2; D: -; size: many; DNA: TGTGCCAGCAACTTTCCAGGGAATTATGGCTACACCTTC; CDR3: CASNFPGNYGYTF
V: TRBV29-1; J: TRBJ1-1; D: TRBD1; size: many; DNA: TGCAGCGTTACGACAGGGTTAAACACTGAAGCTTTCTTT; CDR3: CSVTTGLNTEAFF
V: TRBV7-6; J: TRBJ2-3; D: -; size: many; DNA: TGTGCCAGCAGGTCCGGGACAACCTCGGGAGATACGCAGTATTTT; CDR3: CASRSGTTSGDTQYF
V: TRBV3-1; J: TRBJ2-7; D: TRBD1; size: many; DNA: TGTGCCAGCAGCCCGGGACAGAAATTCTACGAGCAGTACTTC; CDR3: CASSPGQKFYEQYF
V: TRBV12-3/TRBV12-4; J: TRBJ2-5; D: TRBD1; size: many; DNA: TGTGCCAGCACTCGGGCAGGGGGTTACCAAGAGACCCAGTACTTC; CDR3: CASTRAGGYQETQYF
V: TRBV7-2; J: TRBJ1-6; D: TRBD1; size: -; DNA: TGTGCCAGTAATAACCGGGACAGGGGTAATTCACCCCTCCACTTT; CDR3: CASNNRDRGNSPLHF
V: TRBV3-1; J: TRBJ1-1; D: -; size: many; DNA: TGTGCCAGCAGCCAAGCCTCCTGGGGTTTTAACACTGAAGCTTTCTTT; CDR3: CASSQASWGFNTEAFF
V: TRBV6-1; J: TRBJ2-7; D: -; size: many; DNA: TGTGCCAGCAATCTCTCAGGGAGGAGCTCCTACGAGCAGTACTTC; CDR3: CASNLSGRSSYEQYF
V: TRBV12-3/TRBV12-4; J: TRBJ2-7; D: -; size: many; DNA: TGTGCCAGCAGTTTGGGCCTGGGGGCCTACGAGCAGTACTTC; CDR3: CASSLGLGAYEQYF
V: TRBV7-9; J: TRBJ2-6; D: -; size: many; DNA: TGTGCCAGCAGCCCGACAGACTCTGGGGCCAACGTCCTGACTTTC; CDR3: CASSPTDSGANVLTF
V: TRBV9; J: TRBJ2-1; D: TRBD1; size: many; DNA: TGTGCCAGCAGCGTAGAGACAGGGGTCGGCAATGAGCAGTTCTTC; CDR3: CASSVETGVGNEQFF
V: TRBV5-1; J: TRBJ2-7; D: -; size: few; DNA: TGCGCCAGCAGCAGGGTATACGAGCAGTACTTC; CDR3: CASSRVYEQYF
V: TRBV5-1; J: TRBJ1-1; D: -; size: many; DNA: TGCGCCAGCAGCTTGGAGGCGGAAGAAGCTTTCTTT; CDR3: CASSLEAEEAFF
V: TRBV12-3/TRBV12-4; J: TRBJ2-1; D: -; size: -; DNA: TGTGCCAGCAGTGTCGTCTGGGGACGCCACAATGAGCAGTTCTTC; CDR3: CASSVVWGRHNEQFF
V: TRBV2; J: TRBJ2-1; D: -; size: -; DNA: TGTGCCAGCAGCCGGGCCCATGGCGCGAGCTCCTACAATGAGCAGTTCTTC; CDR3: CASSRAHGASSYNEQFF
V: TRBV15; J: TRBJ1-4; D: -; size: many; DNA: TGTGCCACCAGCAGCCCCGGGACGGGAGATGAAAAACTGTTTTTT; CDR3: CATSSPGTGDEKLFF
V: TRBV4-1; J: TRBJ2-1; D: -; size: few; DNA: TGCGCCAGCAGCCAAGATGAGAACTTGAAGGGGCGGCAGTTCTTC; CDR3: CASSQDENLKGRQFF
V: TRBV5-6; J: TRBJ1-1; D: -; size: many; DNA: TGTGCCAGCAACGTGGGGGGGATGAACACTGAAGCTTTCTTT; CDR3: CASNVGGMNTEAFF
V: TRBV3-1; J: TRBJ2-7; D: TRBD1; size: many; DNA: TGTGCCAGCAGCCCTTCAACAGGGGGCTACGAGCAGTACTTC; CDR3: CASSPSTGGYEQYF
V: TRBV5-1; J: TRBJ2-7; D: TRBD1; size: many; DNA: TGCGCCAGCAGCTTTACAGGACAGGGGTTCTACGAGCAGTACTTC; CDR3: CASSFTGQGFYEQYF
V: TRBV4-2; J: TRBJ2-7; D: -; size: many; DNA: TGTGCCAGCAGCCAAGCCACGGGGCTAGGACGGTACTACGAGCAGTACTTC; CDR3: CASSQATGLGRYYEQYF
V: TRBV12-3/TRBV12-4; J: TRBJ2-3; D: -; size: many; DNA: TGTGCCAGCAGGATTACGCGGAGAGATACGCAGTATTTT; CDR3: CASRITRRDTQYF
V: TRBV3-1; J: TRBJ2-1; D: -; size: many; DNA: TGTGCCAGCAGCCAAGGGGTTTGGGCTAGCGACTACAATGAGCAGTTCTTC; CDR3: CASSQGVWASDYNEQFF
V: TRBV20-1; J: TRBJ1-2; D: TRBD1; size: many; DNA: TGCAGTGCTTCCCAGAAAGGACAGGGTCGCTATGGCTACACCTTC; CDR3: CSASQKGQGRYGYTF
V: TRBV5-1; J: TRBJ2-2; D: -; size: many; DNA: TGCGCCAGCAGCTTGACAGGGAAAGTGGACACCGGGGAGCTGTTTTTT; CDR3: CASSLTGKVDTGELFF
V: TRBV21-1; J: TRBJ1-6; D: -; size: many; DNA: TGTGCCAGCAGCACGCGTTGGCCCAATTCACCCCTCCACTTT; CDR3: CASSTRWPNSPLHF